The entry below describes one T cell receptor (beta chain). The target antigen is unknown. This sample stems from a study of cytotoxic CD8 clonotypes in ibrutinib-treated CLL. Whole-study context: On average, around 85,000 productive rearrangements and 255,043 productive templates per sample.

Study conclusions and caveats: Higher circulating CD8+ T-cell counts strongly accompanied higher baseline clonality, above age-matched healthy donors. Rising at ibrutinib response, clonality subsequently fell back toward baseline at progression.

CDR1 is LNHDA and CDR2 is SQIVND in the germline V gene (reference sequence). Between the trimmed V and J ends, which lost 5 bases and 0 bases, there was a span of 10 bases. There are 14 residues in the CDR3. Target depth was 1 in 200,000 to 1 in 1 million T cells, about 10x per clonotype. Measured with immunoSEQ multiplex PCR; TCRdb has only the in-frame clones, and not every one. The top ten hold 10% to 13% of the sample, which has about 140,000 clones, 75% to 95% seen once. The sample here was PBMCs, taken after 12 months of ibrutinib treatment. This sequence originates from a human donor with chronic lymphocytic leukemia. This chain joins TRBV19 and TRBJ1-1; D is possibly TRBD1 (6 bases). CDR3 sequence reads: CASSGRGLNTEAFF. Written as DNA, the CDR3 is TGTGCCAGTAGTGGCAGGGGTTTGAACACTGAAGCTTTCTTT.